This TCR beta chain is from a study of shared clonotypes between healthy human individuals. Findings of the study overall: Exclusively blood specimens were collected; tissue repertoires likely differ. Approximately 5.1% was the fraction of naive CD4 clonotypes found shared across a few donors.

Worth noting for this clone: The antigen is unknown.

Naivety among CD8 cells was defined by CD45RO negativity and positive CCR7 selection, thereby excluding terminally differentiated effector memory CD45RA+ cells. Assay used: immunoSEQ multiplex PCR; TCRdb lists only in-frame clones, some missing. The sample records about 680,000 clones, around 92% being singletons. Sequencing was done on a sample of naive CD8+ T cells sorted from blood. The sequence was obtained from a man aged 30 to 39 in good health.

The CDR3: CASRTGANNQPQHF. CDR3 DNA sequence: TGTGCCAGCAGAACAGGGGCCAATAATCAGCCCCAGCATTTT. This chain uses TRBV6-5 with TRBJ1-5, with 7 bases that match TRBD1. The CDR3 totals 14 residues. V shed 6 bases, J shed 4 bases, and the junction held 6 bases outside the gene matches. CDR1 MNHEY and CDR2 SVGAGI come from the germline V gene.